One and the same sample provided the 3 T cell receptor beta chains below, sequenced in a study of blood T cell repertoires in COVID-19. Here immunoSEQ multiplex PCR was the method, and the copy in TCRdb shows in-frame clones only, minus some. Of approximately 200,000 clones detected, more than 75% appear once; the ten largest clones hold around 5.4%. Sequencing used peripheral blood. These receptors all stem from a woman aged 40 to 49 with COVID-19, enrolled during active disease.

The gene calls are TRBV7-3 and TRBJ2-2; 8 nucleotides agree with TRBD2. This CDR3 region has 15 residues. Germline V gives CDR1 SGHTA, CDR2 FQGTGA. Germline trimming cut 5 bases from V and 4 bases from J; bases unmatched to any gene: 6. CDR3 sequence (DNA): TGTGCCAGCAGCCCCACGGGGGGGGGCACCGGGGAGCTGTTTTTT. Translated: CASSPTGGGTGELFF.

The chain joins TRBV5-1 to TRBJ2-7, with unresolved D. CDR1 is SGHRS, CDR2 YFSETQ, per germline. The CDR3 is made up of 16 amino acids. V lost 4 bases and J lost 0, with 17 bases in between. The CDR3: CASSASRISSSYEQYF. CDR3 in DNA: TGCGCCAGCAGCGCTAGTCGGATCAGTAGCTCCTACGAGCAGTACTTC.

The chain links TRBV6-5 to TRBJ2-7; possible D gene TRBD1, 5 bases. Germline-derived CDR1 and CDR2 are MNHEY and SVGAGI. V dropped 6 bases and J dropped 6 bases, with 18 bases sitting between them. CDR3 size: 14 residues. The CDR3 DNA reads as TGTGCCAGCAGGACCCCAGGGATCGGTGGCGAGCAGTACTTC. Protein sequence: CASRTPGIGGEQYF.